The present T cell receptor (beta chain) was sequenced within a study of blood T cells in healthy people across ages. The use of a sample-barcoded 5' primer and a J-beta primer mix characterized a second PCR of roughly 7 to 12 cycles. Via MiXCR, TCRdb re-called the 5' RACE reads, giving one row per CDR3 protein. The profile shows about 730,000 distinct CDR3 sequences, 35% to 45% of them singletons. The CDR3 extends over 15 amino acids. Germline lookup yields CDR1 SGHNT and CDR2 YENEEA. J is TRBJ2-1 and V is TRBV11-3, with 8 bases fitting TRBD2. The J call may be in error: the DNA end matches TRBJ2-7 better. The TCR comes from a woman aged 60-70 years in good health. The sample comprised blood. In nucleotides, the CDR3 is TGTGCCAGCAGCTTAGGGGCGGGGGGCAACAATGAGCAGTACTTC. It is translated as CASSLGAGGNNEQYF.